A single sample is the source of the 29 T cell receptor delta chains below, sequenced in a study of Vδ1+ human thymocytes. Study conclusions and caveats: Thymic TRG and TRD repertoires appeared highly polyclonal, with Gaussian CDR3 length distributions.

Their antigen targets remain unknown. Extracted RNA was reverse transcribed into cDNA. Multiplex PCR used pooled V-gene forward primers and a constant-region reverse primer to amplify CDR3s. TCRdb reanalyzed the multiplex PCR reads using CATT. Of 50,000 to 75,000 delta-chain clones in the sample, less than 15% were seen once. The sequenced sample was Vdelta1+ gamma-delta thymocytes from the thymus. This sample's subset: FACS-sorted CD3+ TCRalphabeta- TCRVdelta1+ TCRVdelta2- thymocytes. The receptors originated from a girl less than two years old who had congenital heart surgery.

This clone showed up just a few times. This chain joins TRDV1 and TRDJ1; maybe TRDD3 (6 bases). The germline V gene encodes CDR1 TSWWSYY and CDR2 QGS. The CDR3 has 17 amino acids. Trimming removed 0 bases from V and 1 base from J, with 15 bases in between. Here the CDR3 reads CALGELGWGLTTDKLIF. CDR3 DNA sequence: TGTGCTCTTGGGGAACTAGGCTGGGGACTGACCACCGATAAACTCATCTTT.

The sample holds a few counts of this clone. V is TRDV1 and J is TRDJ1; 9 positions agree with TRDD3. This CDR3 has 19 residues. Germline CDR1 and CDR2: TSWWSYY and QGS. The V gene end was trimmed by 0 bases and the J gene end by 1 base; junction bases not matched to a gene: 12. CDR3 nucleotide sequence: TGTGCTCTTGGGGAACTTCGCGGGGGATACAAATTCCCCACCGATAAACTCATCTTT. Its protein is CALGELRGGYKFPTDKLIF.

This clone was recorded a few times. V and J are TRDV1 and TRDJ1, with D perhaps TRDD3 (6 bases). CDR1 TSWWSYY and CDR2 QGS come from the germline V gene. V lost 2 bases and J 0 bases, leaving 25 bases between the germline ends. The CDR3 runs 20 residues. The CDR3 loop reads CALGEDPTRGTGSHTDKLIF. In nucleotides, the CDR3 is TGTGCTCTTGGGGAAGACCCCACCCGGGGTACTGGGTCACACACCGATAAACTCATCTTT.

This clone was counted a few times. The chain is built from TRDV1 and TRDJ1, with TRDD3 matching 7 bases. Germline lookup yields CDR1 TSWWSYY and CDR2 QGS. The CDR3 has 18 residues. V lost 5 bases, J lost 4 bases, and 19 bases stayed unmatched. In DNA, the CDR3 is TGTGCTCTTGGGATCTCCGAGGGGGATGGTCCCTACGGCGATAAACTCATCTTT. It yields the protein CALGISEGDGPYGDKLIF.

V gene TRDV1 combines with J gene TRDJ1, with 11 positions matching TRDD3. The germline gives CDR1 TSWWSYY, CDR2 QGS. V shed 6 bases and J 3 bases; nucleotides not matched to a gene: 21. The CDR3 covers 20 residues. CDR3 DNA sequence: TGTGCTCTTGGATTAGACCTTACGAGGGTCTCTGGGGGATACTCCGATAAACTCATCTTT. It encodes CALGLDLTRVSGGYSDKLIF.

This clone was seen only a few times. The chain joins TRDV1 to TRDJ1, with 7 bases fitting TRDD3. The CDR3 totals 18 residues. The V gene end was trimmed by 1 base and the J gene end by 0 bases; junction bases not matched to a gene: 11. CDR1 and CDR2 (germline): TSWWSYY, QGS. The CDR3 spells CALGEPSEWGNYTDKLIF. The CDR3 bases are TGTGCTCTTGGGGAACCTTCCGAATGGGGGAACTACACCGATAAACTCATCTTT.

This clone was observed a few times. The chain carries TRDV1 and TRDJ1; TRDD2 agrees at 7 bases. The junction had 15 bases not matched to a gene; V was cut back by 4 bases and J by 10 bases. Germline V gene lookup returns CDR1 TSWWSYY and CDR2 QGS. The CDR3 runs to 15 residues. The CDR3 sequence: CALGGHEIPTLGLIF. The CDR3 bases are TGTGCTCTTGGGGGCCACGAAATTCCTACCCTCGGACTCATCTTT.

This chain joins TRDV1 and TRDJ1; the D call may be TRDD2 or TRDD3 (7 bases each). This CDR3 is built from 21 residues. Germline V gene lookup returns CDR1 TSWWSYY and CDR2 QGS. V was shortened by 1 base and J by 1 base, with 28 bases between the two germline ends. The CDR3 coding sequence is TGTGCTCTTGGGGAACCGAAGGCCTTCCTCCTGGGGGCCCCGGCCACCGATAAACTCATCTTT. This translates into CALGEPKAFLLGAPATDKLIF.

With regard to this clone: One end of the junction is discordant with germline, which a read error may explain. The chain links TRDV1 to TRDJ1, with 7 nucleotides matching TRDD3. CDR1 and CDR2 (germline): TSWWSYY, QGS. This CDR3 comprises 21 residues. CDR3 DNA sequence: TGTGCTCCTGGGGAACTGACCTACTCCGGTCTGTTTACTGGGGACACCGATAAACTCATCTTT. Its protein is CAPGELTYSGLFTGDTDKLIF.

The chain has TRDV1 and TRDJ1, with TRDD3 matching over 8 bases. CDR1 is TSWWSYY, CDR2 QGS, per germline. V lost 7 bases and J lost 7; bases outside the gene matches: 14. CDR3 length: 15 residues. This chain's CDR3 is CALASQPATGGKLIF. The DNA for the CDR3 is TGTGCTCTTGCTTCCCAACCCGCTACTGGGGGTAAACTCATCTTT.

This clone was counted a few times. A read error may account for a junction end that differs from germline. This rearrangement joins TRDV1 to TRDJ1, with D maybe TRDD3 (8 bases). This CDR3 has 32 amino acids. Germline values: CDR1 TSWWSYY, CDR2 QGS. This CDR3 reads CALGGRPLTPFPTRVTTSRYRGIKGATNKLIF. CDR3 in DNA: TGTGCTCTTGGGGGCCGCCCCCTCACCCCCTTTCCTACGAGGGTAACGACCTCCCGGTACAGGGGGATAAAAGGGGCCACCAATAAACTCATCTTT.

V gene TRDV1 combines with J gene TRDJ1; TRDD3 aligns across 8 bases. Germline V gives CDR1 TSWWSYY, CDR2 QGS. The CDR3 sequence is 19 residues long. With 0 bases clipped from V and 7 bases from J, the junction kept 19 bases outside the gene matches. CDR3 sequence reads: CALGELRYSPVLGVTKLIF. The CDR3 coding sequence is TGTGCTCTTGGGGAACTAAGATACTCCCCTGTACTGGGGGTTACTAAACTCATCTTT.

The chain joins TRDV1 to TRDJ1; 11 nucleotides align to TRDD3. CDR3 length equals 21 residues. From germline, CDR1 is TSWWSYY and CDR2 QGS. Trimming at V came to 0 bases and at J to 2 bases, leaving 17 bases not matched to a gene. The CDR3 loop is CALGELYPLRLLGDMTDKLIF. CDR3 sequence (DNA): TGTGCTCTTGGGGAACTATATCCACTACGGTTACTGGGGGATATGACCGATAAACTCATCTTT.

This clone occurred a few times. This chain joins TRDV2 and TRDJ1; 7 bases are shared with TRDD3. Losses at the gene ends were 0 bases for V and 0 bases for J; bases not matched to a gene: 15. The CDR3 is 19 residues long. In germline, CDR1 is GEAIGNYY, CDR2 EKD. The chain's CDR3 is CACDTAWGPRETYTDKLIF. The CDR3 DNA is TGTGCCTGTGACACCGCCTGGGGGCCCAGGGAGACGTACACCGATAAACTCATCTTT.

The chain uses TRDV1 and TRDJ1; 8 bases map to TRDD3. The CDR3 totals 15 residues. Germline CDR1 reads TSWWSYY; CDR2 reads QGS. V lost 2 bases, J lost 2 bases, and 4 bases stayed unmatched. CDR3 coding DNA: TGTGCTCTTGGGGAATGGGGGGATAAAACCGATAAACTCATCTTT. Protein sequence: CALGEWGDKTDKLIF.

The chain uses TRDV3 and TRDJ1, with 7 bases fitting TRDD2. Trimming took 4 bases from V and 7 from J; bases not matched to a gene: 21. CDR1 is TVYSNPD, CDR2 GDNSRS, per germline (reference sequence). The CDR3 has 16 amino acids. CDR3 residues: CASALLPQIWRRKLIF. DNA of the CDR3: TGTGCCTCCGCCCTCCTTCCTCAGATATGGCGTCGTAAACTCATCTTT.

This clone was detected a few times. The rearrangement links TRDV1 to TRDJ1; TRDD3 matches 7 bases. Per the germline V gene, CDR1 is TSWWSYY and CDR2 is QGS. The CDR3 has 20 residues. J was trimmed by 0 bases and V by 1 base; bases with no gene match: 17. The CDR3 spells CALGEQRGLYWGPYTDKLIF. DNA of the CDR3: TGTGCTCTTGGGGAACAAAGGGGGCTTTACTGGGGACCGTACACCGATAAACTCATCTTT.

This clone was seen more than once but under ten times. The rearrangement uses TRDV1 and TRDJ1; 8 nucleotides match TRDD3. The CDR3 extends over 14 amino acids. V was pared by 0 bases and J by 6 bases, with 3 bases of the junction left unmatched. Germline CDR1 and CDR2: TSWWSYY and QGS. CDR3 sequence: CALGELWGIHKLIF. The CDR3 DNA follows: TGTGCTCTTGGGGAACTTTGGGGGATCCATAAACTCATCTTT.

As for this clone: A much larger clone differs by one base, so this may be a read error. The rearrangement links TRDV2 to TRDJ1; 7 bases agree with TRDD3. The CDR3 is made up of 17 amino acids. The germline CDR1 and CDR2 sequences are GEAIGNYY and EKD. V dropped 0 bases and J dropped 1; count of bases not matched to a gene: 10. CDR3 loop: CACDTCVRGMCTDKLIF. The CDR3, as DNA: TGTGCCTGTGACACCTGCGTACGGGGGATGTGCACCGATAAACTCATCTTT.

This clone came up a few times. The chain combines TRDV1 with TRDJ1, with 8 bases lining up with TRDD3. CDR3 length: 20 amino acids. Germline V lookup: CDR1 TSWWSYY, CDR2 QGS. V lost 5 bases, J lost 3 bases, and 23 bases stayed unmatched. This CDR3 is CALGPLIPQIRGGSPDKLIF. In nucleotides, the CDR3 is TGTGCTCTTGGGCCGCTCATCCCTCAAATCCGTGGGGGATCCCCCGATAAACTCATCTTT.

The genes are TRDV1 and TRDJ1, with 9 bases fitting TRDD3. The V gene end was trimmed by 1 base and the J gene end by 1 base; junction bases not matched to a gene: 10. Germline assignment: CDR1 TSWWSYY and CDR2 QGS. CDR3 length: 18 residues. The CDR3 sequence: CALGERSLLGDFTDKLIF. CDR3 bases: TGTGCTCTTGGGGAACGGTCGTTACTGGGGGACTTCACCGATAAACTCATCTTT.

This clone was picked up a small number of times. The genes are TRDV1 and TRDJ1; 8 positions agree with TRDD3. From germline, CDR1 is TSWWSYY and CDR2 QGS. There are 17 residues in the CDR3. V lost 1 base to trimming and J lost 3 bases; unmatched junction nucleotides: 10. CDR3 protein: CALGEHPLRGIADKLIF. CDR3 nucleotides: TGTGCTCTTGGGGAACATCCGCTTAGGGGGATAGCCGATAAACTCATCTTT.

In its sample, this clone was seen a few times. V usage is TRDV1 and J usage is TRDJ1; perhaps TRDD3 as D (8 bases). Trimming took 6 bases from V and 5 from J, leaving 37 bases between them. The V gene's germline CDR1 is TSWWSYY and CDR2 QGS. The CDR3 contains 21 residues. The CDR3 nucleotides are TGTGCTCTTGGAGAAAGTTCCTACGGGGGGGGATATCACATAGCCGCGGATAAACTCATCTTT. Its translation: CALGESSYGGGYHIAADKLIF.

The genes are TRDV1 and TRDJ1; D might be TRDD3 (6 bases). The V end was cut by 5 bases, the J end by 0 bases, with 28 bases between. The CDR3 loop spans 20 amino acids. Per germline, CDR1 TSWWSYY and CDR2 QGS. CDR3: CALGQSFFGRYWAYTDKLIF. CDR3 sequence (DNA): TGTGCTCTTGGGCAGTCCTTTTTCGGGAGATACTGGGCGTACACCGATAAACTCATCTTT.

The chain couples TRDV1 to TRDJ1, with TRDD3 identical over 11 bases. The CDR3 is 17 amino acids. Germline V lookup: CDR1 TSWWSYY, CDR2 QGS. V shed 1 base and J 3 bases; nucleotides not matched to a gene: 7. CDR3 in amino acids: CALGERKWGIRADKLIF. The CDR3 region has the DNA TGTGCTCTTGGGGAACGAAAGTGGGGGATACGTGCCGATAAACTCATCTTT.

J is TRDJ1 and V is TRDV1, with 12 bases identical to TRDD3. This CDR3 region has 17 residues. The V and J ends lost 4 bases and 1 base, in that order; junction bases with no gene match: 7. Germline loops: CDR1 TSWWSYY, CDR2 QGS. CDR3 region: CALGGPWGIRATDKLIF. The CDR3 region has the DNA TGTGCTCTTGGGGGCCCCTGGGGGATACGCGCCACCGATAAACTCATCTTT.

The rearrangement links TRDV2 to TRDJ1; 8 bases are shared with TRDD3. V gave up 0 bases and J gave up 0 bases; unmatched junction bases: 20. The CDR3 is 21 residues long. Germline CDR1 is GEAIGNYY and CDR2 is EKD. CDR3 sequence (DNA): TGTGCCTGTGACACCGTGGTTCGGCGTTGGGTACCCTGGGGGAACACCGATAAACTCATCTTT. Its protein is CACDTVVRRWVPWGNTDKLIF.

The chain has TRDV1 and TRDJ1; 12 positions agree with TRDD3. Germline V lookup: CDR1 TSWWSYY, CDR2 QGS. Unmatched junction bases numbered 21, after V lost 4 bases and J lost 3 bases. The CDR3 spans 21 residues. The DNA for the CDR3 is TGTGCTCTTGGGGCAACTACTTCCGTATTTACTGGGGGATACTTTGCCGATAAACTCATCTTT. The encoded protein is CALGATTSVFTGGYFADKLIF.

The V and J genes are TRDV1 and TRDJ1, with 9 bases identical to TRDD3. This CDR3 comprises 18 residues. The V segment lost 0 bases and the J segment 4 bases; nucleotides outside the gene matches: 12. CDR1 and CDR2 from the germline V gene are TSWWSYY and QGS. As DNA, the CDR3 is TGTGCTCTTGGGGAACTAACCAACCCGGGGGGATACAACGATAAACTCATCTTT. Amino acids: CALGELTNPGGYNDKLIF.